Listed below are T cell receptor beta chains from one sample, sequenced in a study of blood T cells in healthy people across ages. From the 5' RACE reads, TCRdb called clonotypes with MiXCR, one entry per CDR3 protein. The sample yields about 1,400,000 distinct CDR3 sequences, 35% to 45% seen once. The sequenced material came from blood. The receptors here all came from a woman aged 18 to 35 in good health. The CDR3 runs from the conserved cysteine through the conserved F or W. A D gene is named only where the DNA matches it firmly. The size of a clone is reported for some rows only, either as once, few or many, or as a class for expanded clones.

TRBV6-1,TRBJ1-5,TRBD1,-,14,CASSGQGYNQPQHF
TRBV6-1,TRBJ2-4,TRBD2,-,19,CASSTATSGEPDAKNIQYF
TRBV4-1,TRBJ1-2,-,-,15,CASSQDPRENYGYTF
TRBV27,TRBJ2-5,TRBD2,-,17,CASSTRLAGGNQETRYF
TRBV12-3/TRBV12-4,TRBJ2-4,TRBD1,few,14,CASGRTGGSEEQYF
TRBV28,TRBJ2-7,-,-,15,CASSPTGKRAYEQYF
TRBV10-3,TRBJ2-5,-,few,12,CAISDSSETQYF
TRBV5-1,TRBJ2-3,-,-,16,CASSSPETGDTDTQYF
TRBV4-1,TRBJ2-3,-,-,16,CASSQDWPGTVDTQYF
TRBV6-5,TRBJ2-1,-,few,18,CASSSPRGSWSSYNEQFF
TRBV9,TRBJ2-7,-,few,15,CASSVAPTGNYEQYF
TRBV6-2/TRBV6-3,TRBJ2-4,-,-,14,CASTSGVAKNIQYF
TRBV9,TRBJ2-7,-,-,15,CASSASQGSYYEQYF
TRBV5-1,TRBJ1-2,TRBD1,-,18,CASSPDYITGQGSHGYTF
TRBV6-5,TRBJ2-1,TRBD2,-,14,CARELAGWGNEQFF